One sample yielded the 10 T cell receptor beta chains listed below, sequenced in a study of human T cells and chemical hapten exposure. Time point specified: patch test 2, 6 weeks after DPC sensitization. As for treatment: therapeutic diphenylcyclopropenone sensitization with weekly scalp DPC. From the RACE reads, TCRdb called clonotypes with MiXCR, one entry per CDR3 protein. The profile shows tens of thousands of distinct CDR3 sequences, approximately 10% of them singletons. Sequences were derived from whole blood, sampled in connection with sensitization to the hapten diphenylcyclopropenone (DPC). These receptors all stem from a man in his forties with alopecia areata. Some clones in this sample may be carry-over from other donors' samples.

The CDR3 coding sequence is TGTGCCAGCAGCGTGGGGGGGAGCGGGACCACAGATACGCAGTATTTT. The encoded protein is CASSVGGSGTTDTQYF. The rearrangement links TRBV9 to TRBJ2-3, with 7 nucleotides matching TRBD2. The CDR3 has 16 residues. V lost 2 bases to trimming and J lost 2 bases; unmatched junction nucleotides: 8. Germline-derived CDR1 and CDR2 are SGDLS and YYNGEE.

The chain carries TRBV30 and TRBJ2-7; TRBD1 aligns across 7 bases. Germline V gives CDR1 GTSNPN, CDR2 SVGIG (reference sequence). The CDR3 runs to 14 residues. V shed 2 bases and J 2 bases; nucleotides not matched to a gene: 6. The CDR3 spells CAWSPGTATYEQYF. CDR3 coding DNA: TGTGCCTGGAGTCCCGGGACAGCCACCTACGAGCAGTACTTC.

In this sample, this clonotype turned up many times. The chain combines TRBV28 with TRBJ2-7; 8 nucleotides match TRBD1. With 5 bases clipped from V and 3 bases from J, the junction kept 9 bases outside the gene matches. CDR1 and CDR2 (germline): MDHEN, SYDVKM. This CDR3 contains 15 residues. The CDR3 region has the DNA TGTGCCAGCAGTCAATACCCGGGACAGGTCTACGAGCAGTACTTC. It yields the protein CASSQYPGQVYEQYF. The variable domain in full, with the rest retrieved from reference TRBV28 and TRBJ2-7, is DVKVTQSSRYLVKRTGEKVFLECVQDMDHENMFWYRQDPGLGLRLIYFSYDVKMKEKGDIPEGYSVSREKKERFSLILESASTNQTSMYLCASSQYPGQVYEQYFGPGTRLTVT.

The rearrangement uses TRBV29-1 and TRBJ1-3; tentative D call: TRBD1 (5 bases). V lost 3 bases to trimming and J lost 4 bases, with 7 bases between them. Germline CDR1 SQVTM, CDR2 ANQGSEA. The CDR3 spans 12 residues. The CDR3 is CSVEGRGNTIYF. CDR3 in DNA: TGCAGCGTTGAGGGACGAGGAAACACCATATATTTT.

This clonotype was seen many times. The chain employs TRBV12-3 or TRBV12-4 and TRBJ1-5, with D unclear. Trimming pared 0 bases from V and 6 bases from J, leaving 6 bases between. This CDR3 comprises 13 residues. The CDR3 protein is CASSLAGLQPQHF. DNA for the CDR3: TGTGCCAGCAGTTTAGCTGGGCTTCAGCCCCAGCATTTT.

This clonotype was detected a few times. The chain carries TRBV3-1 and TRBJ1-6, with unresolved D. This CDR3 is 16 amino acids long. Trimming took 1 base from V and 6 from J, leaving 13 bases between them. Germline CDR1 LGHDT, CDR2 YNNKEL (reference sequence). CDR3 in DNA: TGTGCCAGCAGCCAAGGGTCGCGGGGTGGTAATTCACCCCTCCACTTT. The encoded protein is CASSQGSRGGNSPLHF.

This chain joins TRBV6-2 or TRBV6-3 and TRBJ2-1; TRBD2 agrees at 8 bases. From germline, CDR1 is MNHEY and CDR2 SVGEGT. The V segment lost 6 bases and the J segment 6 bases; nucleotides outside the gene matches: 7. The CDR3 runs 14 residues. The CDR3 DNA reads as TGTGCCAGCAGACTTAGCGGGACGTTCAATGAGCAGTTCTTC. Amino acid sequence: CASRLSGTFNEQFF.

The chain joins TRBV6-6 to TRBJ2-5, with D possibly matching TRBD1 (5 bases). Germline V gives CDR1 MNHNY, CDR2 SVGAGI (reference sequence). The CDR3 contains 11 residues. The ends were cut back, 6 bases at V and 4 bases at J, with 6 bases in the middle. DNA of the CDR3: TGTGCCAGCAGAACAGGAGAGACCCAGTACTTC. Its protein is CASRTGETQYF.

The genes are TRBV7-9 and TRBJ1-5, with a possible D match to TRBD1 (6 bases). The ends were cut back, 1 base at V and 7 bases at J, with 11 bases in the middle. CDR1 is SEHNR and CDR2 is FQNEAQ in the germline V gene (reference sequence). The CDR3 sequence is 14 residues long. In nucleotides, the CDR3 is TGTGCCAGCAGCTTAGAGGGCAGGGGCCAGCCCCAGCATTTT. Translated, it gives CASSLEGRGQPQHF.

The chain joins TRBV30 to TRBJ1-5; no clear D gene. This CDR3 has 15 amino acids. Deletions cut 2 bases from V and 2 bases from J, with 13 bases between. Germline V CDR1 and CDR2: GTSNPN, SVGIG (reference sequence). The CDR3: CAWSLDSWGNQPQHF. The CDR3 DNA reads as TGTGCCTGGAGTCTAGATTCCTGGGGCAATCAGCCCCAGCATTTT.